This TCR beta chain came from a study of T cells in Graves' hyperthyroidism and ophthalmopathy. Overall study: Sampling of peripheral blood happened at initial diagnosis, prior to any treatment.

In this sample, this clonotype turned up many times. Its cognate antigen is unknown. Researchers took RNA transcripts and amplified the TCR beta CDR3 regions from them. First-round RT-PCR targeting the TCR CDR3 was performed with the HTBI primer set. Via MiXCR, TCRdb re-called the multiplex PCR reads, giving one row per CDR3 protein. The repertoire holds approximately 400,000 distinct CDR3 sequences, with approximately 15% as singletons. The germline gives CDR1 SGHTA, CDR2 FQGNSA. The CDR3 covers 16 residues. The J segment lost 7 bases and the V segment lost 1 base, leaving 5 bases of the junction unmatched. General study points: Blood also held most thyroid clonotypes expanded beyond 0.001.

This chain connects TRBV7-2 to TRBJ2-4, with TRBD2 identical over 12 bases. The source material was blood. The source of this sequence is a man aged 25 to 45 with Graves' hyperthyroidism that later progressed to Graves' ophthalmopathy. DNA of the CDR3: TGTGCCAGCAGCTTAGTGTCTAGCGGGGGGGCGAACATTCAGTACTTC. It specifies CASSLVSSGGANIQYF.